This record concerns one T cell receptor (beta chain) sequence. V lost 3 bases, J lost 0 bases, and 9 bases lay in between. The CDR3 has 16 residues. CDR1 and CDR2 (germline): SNHLY, FYNNEI. Patients having Susac syndrome satisfied recently defined diagnostic criteria for definite or probable disease. Both CD4+ and CD8+ T cells were negatively isolated, and TEMRA cells underwent FACS enrichment. This specimen belongs to a study of CD8 T cells in Susac syndrome. Overall study: Blood was drawn from Susac syndrome patients while they were therapy-naive, on corticosteroids, or on intravenous immunoglobulin alone.

Random hexamers primed reverse transcription of about 0.45 to 1 ug RNA. Across 54 Vbeta and 13 Jbeta, immunoSEQ multiplex PCR amplified TCR beta CDR3. TCRdb passed the immunoSEQ multiplex PCR reads through MiXCR, listing each CDR3 protein once. Of some 150,000 distinct CDR3 sequences detected, around 96% appear once; the ten largest clones hold 0.15% to 0.2%. The genes are TRBV2 and TRBJ1-6; D remains unclear. Sequenced material: CD4+ T cells from PBMCs. The origin of this receptor is a human donor with Susac syndrome. This CDR3 reads CASSEDGSSYNSPLHF. The CDR3, as DNA: TGTGCCAGCAGTGAGGACGGGAGCTCCTATAATTCACCCCTCCACTTT.